This is a list of T cell receptor beta chains from one sample in a study of long-term antiretroviral therapy in people with HIV. This table comes from immunoSEQ multiplex PCR, and its TCRdb copy is limited to in-frame clones, with some not included. Among more than 25,000 clones listed, more than 85% were seen once. The sequencing here drew on unsorted PBMCs, taken about 6.7 years after starting antiretroviral therapy. The receptors stem from a woman aged 35 to 49 with HIV. Both conserved end residues are part of each CDR3. Each record gives: J gene, V gene, D gene, clone size, CDR3 DNA, CDR3 protein. D genes are given only for firm matches. Expanded clones get a size class; other rows say once, few or many, or leave the size out.

j_call: TRBJ2-5; v_call: TRBV9; d_call: .; clone_size: .; cdr3_nt: TGTGCCAGCAGCTCCTCATTGTACCAAGAGACCCAGTACTTC; cdr3_aa: CASSSSLYQETQYF
j_call: TRBJ2-7; v_call: TRBV6-1; d_call: .; clone_size: .; cdr3_nt: TGTGCCAGCAGCGCAGGGTTCGGAACTAACGAGCAGTACTTC; cdr3_aa: CASSAGFGTNEQYF
j_call: TRBJ1-3; v_call: TRBV28; d_call: .; clone_size: .; cdr3_nt: TGTGCCAGCAGCGAGACCGGACGTCAGTACAACTCTGGAAACACCATATATTTT; cdr3_aa: CASSETGRQYNSGNTIYF
j_call: TRBJ2-1; v_call: TRBV7-3; d_call: .; clone_size: .; cdr3_nt: TGTGCCAGCAGCTTATCGGGTTCCTACAATGAGCAGTTCTTC; cdr3_aa: CASSLSGSYNEQFF
j_call: TRBJ1-6; v_call: TRBV6-1; d_call: .; clone_size: .; cdr3_nt: TGTGCCAGCAGTGCAGGGAATTACGGATCACCCCTCCACTTT; cdr3_aa: CASSAGNYGSPLHF
j_call: TRBJ1-5; v_call: TRBV19; d_call: .; clone_size: .; cdr3_nt: TGTGCCAGTAGTATAGATGGGGGGGGCATTAGCAATCAGCCCCAGCATTTT; cdr3_aa: CASSIDGGGISNQPQHF
j_call: TRBJ1-1; v_call: TRBV19; d_call: TRBD1; clone_size: .; cdr3_nt: TGTGCCAGTAGGAGGGGACAGTACACTGAAGCTTTCTTT; cdr3_aa: CASRRGQYTEAFF
j_call: TRBJ2-7; v_call: TRBV9; d_call: .; clone_size: .; cdr3_nt: TGTGCCAGCAGCGTTGGCGGAGACTACGAGCAGTACTTC; cdr3_aa: CASSVGGDYEQYF
j_call: TRBJ1-5; v_call: TRBV19; d_call: TRBD1; clone_size: .; cdr3_nt: TGTGCCACCACACGGGCAGGGGGGACCTATAGCAATCAGCCCCAGCATTTT; cdr3_aa: CATTRAGGTYSNQPQHF
j_call: TRBJ2-3; v_call: TRBV4-2; d_call: TRBD2; clone_size: once; cdr3_nt: TGTGCCAGCAGCCAAGACCGGACTAGCGGGGACCTTAGCACAGATACGCAGTATTTT; cdr3_aa: CASSQDRTSGDLSTDTQYF
j_call: TRBJ1-2; v_call: TRBV5-4; d_call: .; clone_size: .; cdr3_nt: TGTGCCAGCAGCGGACGGATAGATGGCTACACCTTC; cdr3_aa: CASSGRIDGYTF
j_call: TRBJ2-3; v_call: TRBV6-4; d_call: .; clone_size: .; cdr3_nt: TGTGCCAGCAGTGTCCAGGGGAGGGGGAAAGATACGCAGTATTTT; cdr3_aa: CASSVQGRGKDTQYF
j_call: TRBJ2-1; v_call: TRBV6-5; d_call: TRBD1; clone_size: .; cdr3_nt: TGTGCCAGCAGTTACGTTTATACAGGGGACAATGAGCAGTTCTTC; cdr3_aa: CASSYVYTGDNEQFF
j_call: TRBJ1-4; v_call: TRBV2; d_call: .; clone_size: .; cdr3_nt: TGTGCCAGCAGTGAAGTATATCGAAGTAATGAAAAACTGTTTTTT; cdr3_aa: CASSEVYRSNEKLFF
j_call: TRBJ1-2; v_call: TRBV4-2; d_call: TRBD1; clone_size: .; cdr3_nt: TGTGCCAGCAGCCAAAACCGGGACAGGGGTCCTGGAGGATATGGCTACACCTTC; cdr3_aa: CASSQNRDRGPGGYGYTF
j_call: TRBJ1-4; v_call: TRBV19; d_call: .; clone_size: .; cdr3_nt: TGTGCCACCGTTGGGCAGTCTAATGAAAAACTGTTTTTT; cdr3_aa: CATVGQSNEKLFF
j_call: TRBJ1-5; v_call: TRBV19; d_call: TRBD1; clone_size: .; cdr3_nt: TGTGCCAGTAGGGGATTAACAGGGGGCAATCAGCCCCAGCATTTT; cdr3_aa: CASRGLTGGNQPQHF
j_call: TRBJ2-4; v_call: TRBV19; d_call: .; clone_size: .; cdr3_nt: TGTGCCAGTAGTATAGAGTTCTCCGGGCGAGAAATCATTCAGTACTTC; cdr3_aa: CASSIEFSGREIIQYF
j_call: TRBJ1-3; v_call: TRBV4-3; d_call: TRBD1; clone_size: .; cdr3_nt: TGCGCCAGCAGCCTTGACAGGGTGTTTGGAAACACCATATATTTT; cdr3_aa: CASSLDRVFGNTIYF
j_call: TRBJ1-6; v_call: TRBV11-2; d_call: .; clone_size: .; cdr3_nt: TGTGCCAGCAGCGCCCGGGACAATAATTCACCCCTCCACTTT; cdr3_aa: CASSARDNNSPLHF
j_call: TRBJ2-5; v_call: TRBV29-1; d_call: TRBD2; clone_size: .; cdr3_nt: TGCAGCGTTCGGGGGGGAGAGACCCAGTACTTC; cdr3_aa: CSVRGGETQYF
j_call: TRBJ2-1; v_call: TRBV5-1; d_call: TRBD2; clone_size: once; cdr3_nt: TGCGCCAGCAGAGCAAGCGGGGGCCTCACCTACAATGAGCAGTTCTTC; cdr3_aa: CASRASGGLTYNEQFF
j_call: TRBJ2-5; v_call: TRBV4-3; d_call: TRBD2; clone_size: .; cdr3_nt: TGCGCCAGCAGCCAAGATCATCGGACTAGCGGCCAAGAGACCCAGTACTTC; cdr3_aa: CASSQDHRTSGQETQYF
j_call: TRBJ2-3; v_call: TRBV5-1; d_call: .; clone_size: .; cdr3_nt: TGCGCCAGCAGCGCGCAAGGGACTGCTGAAGATACGCAGTATTTT; cdr3_aa: CASSAQGTAEDTQYF
j_call: TRBJ1-1; v_call: TRBV30; d_call: .; clone_size: .; cdr3_nt: TGTGCCTGGAGGAAGCAAACAGACACTGAAGCTTTCTTT; cdr3_aa: CAWRKQTDTEAFF
j_call: TRBJ2-7; v_call: TRBV6-6; d_call: TRBD1; clone_size: .; cdr3_nt: TGTGCCAGCAGTTACCCGCCGGACAGGGGCGGAGAGCAGTACTTC; cdr3_aa: CASSYPPDRGGEQYF
j_call: TRBJ1-2; v_call: TRBV6-6; d_call: TRBD1; clone_size: .; cdr3_nt: TGTGCCAGCAGTTGGGCTCAGGGGGCGCGAGGCTACACCTTC; cdr3_aa: CASSWAQGARGYTF
j_call: TRBJ2-7; v_call: TRBV2; d_call: .; clone_size: .; cdr3_nt: TGTGCCAGCAGGCAAGAGATGACACCCACCTACGAGCAGTACTTC; cdr3_aa: CASRQEMTPTYEQYF
j_call: TRBJ2-5; v_call: TRBV10-2; d_call: TRBD1; clone_size: .; cdr3_nt: TGCGCCAGCTCCACAGGGGGAGTAAGAGAGGCCCAGTACTTC; cdr3_aa: CASSTGGVREAQYF
j_call: TRBJ1-2; v_call: TRBV4-3; d_call: .; clone_size: .; cdr3_nt: TGCGCCAGCAGCCAAGAGAAGGGGGTCGGTGGCTACACCTTC; cdr3_aa: CASSQEKGVGGYTF
j_call: TRBJ2-6; v_call: TRBV27; d_call: .; clone_size: .; cdr3_nt: TGTGCCAGCAGGTCTCCGGCTATGGGGGCTGGGGCCAACGTCCTGACTTTC; cdr3_aa: CASRSPAMGAGANVLTF
j_call: TRBJ1-5; v_call: TRBV2; d_call: TRBD1; clone_size: .; cdr3_nt: TGTGCCAGCAGCCACCGGGACAGGGGTCAGCCCCAGCATTTT; cdr3_aa: CASSHRDRGQPQHF
j_call: TRBJ2-2; v_call: TRBV6-5; d_call: .; clone_size: .; cdr3_nt: TGTGCCAGCAGGGCAGCGTTTAACACCGGGGAGCTGTTTTTT; cdr3_aa: CASRAAFNTGELFF
j_call: TRBJ2-3; v_call: TRBV4-3; d_call: .; clone_size: .; cdr3_nt: TGCGCCAGCAGCCACGGGACTGGAAACACAGATACGCAGTATTTT; cdr3_aa: CASSHGTGNTDTQYF
j_call: TRBJ1-2; v_call: TRBV7-8; d_call: .; clone_size: .; cdr3_nt: TGTGCCAGCAGCTTAGATCTGATTAACTATGGCTACACCTTC; cdr3_aa: CASSLDLINYGYTF
j_call: TRBJ2-1; v_call: TRBV5-1; d_call: .; clone_size: .; cdr3_nt: TGCGCCAGCAGCCAAGGTTCGGGTGCTGGGCAGTTCTTC; cdr3_aa: CASSQGSGAGQFF
j_call: TRBJ1-1; v_call: TRBV29-1; d_call: .; clone_size: .; cdr3_nt: TGCAGCGTTGATAGCCTTGGGTCGAACACTGAAGCTTTCTTT; cdr3_aa: CSVDSLGSNTEAFF
j_call: TRBJ1-2; v_call: TRBV19; d_call: TRBD1; clone_size: .; cdr3_nt: TGTGCCAGCGACGTTAAGGGACAGGGCTTTGGCTACACCTTC; cdr3_aa: CASDVKGQGFGYTF
j_call: TRBJ1-2; v_call: TRBV6-6; d_call: TRBD1; clone_size: once; cdr3_nt: TGTGCCAGCACCTCGGACAGGGCAGGCTATGGCTACACCTTC; cdr3_aa: CASTSDRAGYGYTF
j_call: TRBJ2-1; v_call: TRBV5-8; d_call: .; clone_size: .; cdr3_nt: TGTGCCAGCAGCTTGGCAGTTTTTATCGGGGGAAATGAGCAGTTCTTC; cdr3_aa: CASSLAVFIGGNEQFF
j_call: TRBJ1-1; v_call: TRBV10-3; d_call: .; clone_size: .; cdr3_nt: TGTGCCATCAGTGACGGGCCAGTTACTGAAGCTTTCTTT; cdr3_aa: CAISDGPVTEAFF
j_call: TRBJ1-1; v_call: TRBV19; d_call: TRBD1; clone_size: .; cdr3_nt: TGTGCCAGTAGCTTGGGACAGGGTGCAATATTGAACACTGAAGCTTTCTTT; cdr3_aa: CASSLGQGAILNTEAFF
j_call: TRBJ1-5; v_call: TRBV5-6; d_call: TRBD1; clone_size: .; cdr3_nt: TGTGCCAGCAGCTCTTCCAGACAGGGGAATCAGCCCCAGCATTTT; cdr3_aa: CASSSSRQGNQPQHF
j_call: TRBJ2-7; v_call: TRBV2; d_call: TRBD1; clone_size: .; cdr3_nt: TGTGCCAGCAGTGAAGGACAGGGGTTCCGGGAGCAGTACTTC; cdr3_aa: CASSEGQGFREQYF
j_call: TRBJ2-6; v_call: TRBV7-2; d_call: .; clone_size: .; cdr3_nt: TGTGCCAGCAGCTTAGGAGGTGGAACTGGGGCCAACGTCCTGACTTTC; cdr3_aa: CASSLGGGTGANVLTF
j_call: TRBJ1-1; v_call: TRBV18; d_call: TRBD1; clone_size: .; cdr3_nt: TGTGCCAGCTCACCGGGACAGGGGAACACTGAAGCTTTCTTT; cdr3_aa: CASSPGQGNTEAFF